The 26 T cell receptor beta chains reported below all come from one sample, sequenced in a study of Ad26.COV2.S vaccination and SARS-CoV-2 variants. Treatment meaning: 19 received Ad26.COV2.S at low or high dose, single or two shots; 5 received placebo; per-sample allocation not given. Day 63 after the first vaccine or placebo injection was the time point for sampling. The repertoire was sequenced with immunoSEQ multiplex PCR; TCRdb's copy has only in-frame clones and lacks some. Among around 300,000 clones listed, 75% to 90% were seen once. Sequencing was performed on peripheral blood, taken in a trial of Ad26.COV2.S vaccine versus placebo. Receptors were obtained from a person between 18 and 59 years old who received the Ad26.COV2.S COVID-19 vaccine or a placebo.

The rearrangement joins TRBV7-9 to TRBJ2-7; D is possibly TRBD1 (6 bases). The CDR3 is made up of 13 amino acids. The germline V gene encodes CDR1 SEHNR and CDR2 FQNEAQ (reference sequence). Between the trimmed V and J ends, which lost 4 bases and 7 bases, there was a span of 14 bases. CDR3 sequence (DNA): TGTGCCAGCAGCTCTACAGGGTCGGGGGAGCAGTACTTC. This encodes CASSSTGSGEQYF.

The chain uses TRBV9 and TRBJ1-3; 9 bases are shared with TRBD1. This CDR3 is 13 amino acids long. The germline V gene encodes CDR1 SGDLS and CDR2 YYNGEE. Trimming cost V 3 bases and J 7 bases; bases outside gene matches: 2. Written as DNA, the CDR3 is TGTGCCAGCAGCGACGGACAGGGGAACACCATATATTTT. Its translation: CASSDGQGNTIYF.

This chain links TRBV7-3 with TRBJ2-1, with 8 bases that match TRBD2. This CDR3 comprises 17 residues. V shed 5 bases and J 6 bases; nucleotides not matched to a gene: 15. Germline V CDR1 and CDR2: SGHTA, FQGTGA. CDR3 residues: CASSRRGGLAGFNEQFF. Here the CDR3 DNA reads TGTGCCAGCAGCCGCAGGGGAGGGCTAGCGGGTTTCAATGAGCAGTTCTTC.

The genes are TRBV6-6 and TRBJ2-5, with a possible D match to TRBD2 (5 bases). Per the germline V gene, CDR1 is MNHNY and CDR2 is SVGAGI (reference sequence). Trimming left V 7 bases short and J 4 bases short, with 13 bases between. This CDR3 has 13 amino acids. This CDR3 reads CASNPGVLETQYF. The CDR3, as DNA: TGTGCCAGCAATCCCGGGGTCCTAGAGACCCAGTACTTC.

The chain recombines TRBV24-1 with TRBJ2-3; 8 nucleotides line up with TRBD1. V shed 2 bases, J shed 3 bases, and the junction held 3 bases outside the gene matches. Germline CDR1 KGHDR, CDR2 SFDVKD. The CDR3 extends over 15 amino acids. The CDR3 nucleotides read TGTGCCACCAGTGATTATGGACAGGGAACAGATACGCAGTATTTT. This gives the protein CATSDYGQGTDTQYF.

This chain connects TRBV2 to TRBJ2-4; D possibly corresponds to TRBD1 (5 bases). CDR3 size: 13 residues. Germline V lookup: CDR1 SNHLY, CDR2 FYNNEI. The V end was cut by 1 base, the J end by 5 bases, with 6 bases between. This CDR3 is CASSEGGENIQYF. CDR3 bases: TGTGCCAGCAGTGAAGGGGGCGAAAACATTCAGTACTTC. Using reference TRBV2 and TRBJ2-4 for the parts outside the CDR3, the full variable domain is EPEVTQTPSHQVTQMGQEVILRCVPISNHLYFYWYRQILGQKVEFLVSFYNNEISEKSEIFDDQFSVERPDGSNFTLKIRSTKLEDSAMYFCASSEGGENIQYFGAGTRLSVL.

This sequence joins TRBV2 and TRBJ2-1; D perhaps matches TRBD1 (6 bases). Germline CDR1 SNHLY, CDR2 FYNNEI. The CDR3 loop spans 14 amino acids. Trimming cost V 5 bases and J 0 bases, with 8 bases left between them. CDR3 loop: CASSLRGSYNEQFF. The CDR3 coding sequence is TGTGCCAGCAGTCTCAGGGGCTCCTACAATGAGCAGTTCTTC.

V gene TRBV28 combines with J gene TRBJ1-1; D ambiguous. The CDR3 has 12 residues. The germline V and J ends were trimmed by 3 bases and 10 bases, with 12 bases remaining between them. The germline V gene has CDR1 MDHEN and CDR2 SYDVKM. In DNA form, the CDR3 reads TGTGCCAGCAGTTTCATGGGTCTTCGAGCTTTCTTT. Translated, it gives CASSFMGLRAFF.

V usage is TRBV10-3 and J usage is TRBJ1-1; 7 positions match TRBD1. Trimming removed 0 bases from V and 3 bases from J; junction bases left unmatched: 4. The CDR3 runs to 15 residues. Germline assignment: CDR1 ENHRY and CDR2 SYGVKD. The CDR3 nucleotides are TGTGCCATCAGTGAGTCGACAGGGACCTACACTGAAGCTTTCTTT. Its protein product is CAISESTGTYTEAFF.

The chain employs TRBV28 and TRBJ2-2; D is uncertain. The germline V gene has CDR1 MDHEN and CDR2 SYDVKM. Deletions cut 9 bases from V and 6 bases from J, with 17 bases between. The CDR3 is made up of 14 amino acids. CDR3 sequence reads: CASMMAGFPGELFF. CDR3 DNA sequence: TGTGCCAGTATGATGGCAGGCTTCCCCGGGGAGCTGTTTTTT.

This chain connects TRBV6-4 to TRBJ1-1; D is undetermined. V lost 2 bases and J 1 base, leaving 8 bases between the germline ends. The germline V gene encodes CDR1 MRHNA and CDR2 SNTAGT. This CDR3 spans 14 amino acids. The CDR3 DNA follows: TGTGCCAGCAGTGACCAACTCGGGAACACTGAAGCTTTCTTT. Translated, it gives CASSDQLGNTEAFF.

This chain joins TRBV27 and TRBJ1-1, with TRBD1 matching 10 bases. Germline V lookup: CDR1 MNHEY, CDR2 SMNVEV (reference sequence). The CDR3 has 14 residues. V lost 6 bases and J lost 5; bases outside the gene matches: 6. CDR3 DNA sequence: TGTGCCAGCAGAACGGACAGGGGGTCTACTGAAGCTTTCTTT. Encoded protein: CASRTDRGSTEAFF.

The V call is TRBV11-3, the J call TRBJ2-2; D perhaps matches TRBD1 (5 bases). Germline V lookup: CDR1 SGHNT, CDR2 YENEEA. The CDR3 has 14 residues. V gave up 4 bases and J gave up 4 bases, with 10 bases separating them. The CDR3 region is CASSSRQRTGELFF. The DNA for the CDR3 is TGTGCCAGCAGCTCCCGACAGCGCACCGGGGAGCTGTTTTTT.

The chain links TRBV28 to TRBJ1-1; D ambiguous. Germline-derived CDR1 and CDR2 are MDHEN and SYDVKM. The CDR3 spans 12 residues. V was trimmed by 2 bases and J by 6 bases, leaving 7 bases between them. CDR3 DNA: TGTGCCAGCAGTTTAAGCCTTTCTGAAGCTTTCTTT. This translates into CASSLSLSEAFF.

The chain has TRBV6-4 and TRBJ1-2, with D possibly TRBD1 on 6 matching bases. Germline V gene sequence: CDR1 MRHNA, CDR2 SNTAGT. Trimming left V 0 bases short and J 7 bases short, with 21 bases between. The CDR3 covers 17 residues. CDR3 DNA: TGTGCCAGCAGTGACTCGGGGGCTTTACAGGGAGAAGTTGGCTACACCTTC. It translates to CASSDSGALQGEVGYTF.

The rearrangement joins TRBV24-1 to TRBJ2-2; a possible D gene is TRBD2 (5 bases). V was cut by 0 bases and J by 5 bases, with 9 bases left in between. The germline CDR1 and CDR2 sequences are KGHDR and SFDVKD. The CDR3 consists of 15 residues. The CDR3 bases are TGTGCCACCAGTGATTTGTCCCTAGCTACCGGGGAGCTGTTTTTT. Protein: CATSDLSLATGELFF.

The chain couples TRBV5-6 to TRBJ2-7; D is ambiguous. This CDR3 is 14 amino acids long. Germline-derived CDR1 and CDR2 are SGHDT and YYEEEE. V lost 0 bases and J lost 3, with 10 bases in between. In nucleotides, the CDR3 is TGTGCCAGCAGCTTGGGGGGATCGGGCTACGAGCAGTACTTC. Translation: CASSLGGSGYEQYF.

The chain combines TRBV7-6 with TRBJ2-3; maybe TRBD2 (7 bases). Germline CDR1 and CDR2: SGHVS and FNYEAQ. The length of the CDR3 is 17 residues. Between the trimmed V and J ends, which lost 5 bases and 0 bases, there was a span of 18 bases. CDR3 in DNA: TGTGCCAGCAGCCATAGGGGGGGAGTCCCTAGCACAGATACGCAGTATTTT. Translation: CASSHRGGVPSTDTQYF.

The chain links TRBV19 to TRBJ2-1, with TRBD2 matching 14 bases. Germline V gene lookup returns CDR1 LNHDA and CDR2 SQIVND (reference sequence). The CDR3 totals 17 residues. Trimming took 5 bases from V and 7 from J; bases not matched to a gene: 10. This chain's CDR3 is CASSVRLAGGPRNEQFF. CDR3 DNA sequence: TGTGCCAGTAGTGTCAGACTAGCGGGAGGGCCCAGAAATGAGCAGTTCTTC.

The rearrangement uses TRBV7-2 and TRBJ1-2; D is possibly TRBD1 (5 bases). Germline V lookup: CDR1 SGHTA, CDR2 FQGNSA. There are 14 residues in the CDR3. The V gene lost 5 bases and the J gene lost 5 bases, with 15 bases spanning the gap. CDR3 region: CASSPGLFEYGYTF. CDR3 DNA: TGTGCCAGCAGCCCAGGGCTTTTCGAGTATGGCTACACCTTC.

The chain has TRBV7-2 and TRBJ1-5; 10 bases align to TRBD1. With 6 bases clipped from V and 9 bases from J, the junction kept 8 bases outside the gene matches. CDR3 length: 14 residues. Germline CDR1 and CDR2: SGHTA and FQGNSA. CDR3: CASSFQDRGAPQHF. The CDR3 DNA is TGTGCCAGCAGTTTTCAGGACAGGGGGGCGCCCCAGCATTTT.

This chain joins TRBV4-2 and TRBJ2-5; 10 bases agree with TRBD2. Per germline, CDR1 LGHNA and CDR2 YNFKEQ. The CDR3 consists of 17 residues. V gave up 0 bases and J gave up 6 bases; unmatched junction bases: 10. This CDR3 is CASSQDIGGSGRKTQYF. CDR3 DNA: TGTGCCAGCAGCCAAGATATCGGGGGTAGCGGGAGGAAGACCCAGTACTTC.

The chain joins TRBV5-1 to TRBJ1-2; D call uncertain. Germline V gene sequence: CDR1 SGHRS, CDR2 YFSETQ. The CDR3 is 13 amino acids. The V gene lost 0 bases and the J gene lost 4 bases, with 7 bases spanning the gap. The CDR3 bases are TGCGCCAGCAGCTTGGACCACAGCTATGGCTACACCTTC. Encoded protein: CASSLDHSYGYTF.

V is TRBV6-4 and J is TRBJ2-3; no definite D call. From germline, CDR1 is MRHNA and CDR2 SNTAGT. The CDR3 spans 14 residues. Trimming stripped 8 bases from V and 2 bases from J, with 14 bases between. CDR3 sequence: CASSNSRFTDTQYF. The CDR3 region has the DNA TGTGCCAGCTCAAACAGCCGTTTCACAGATACGCAGTATTTT.

This clone was detected once. The chain carries TRBV4-3 and TRBJ1-1; D call uncertain. Germline V gene data show CDR1 as LGHNA and CDR2 as YSLEER. The CDR3 covers 16 residues. Between the trimmed V and J ends, which lost 0 bases and 1 base, there was a span of 12 bases. In DNA form, the CDR3 reads TGCGCCAGCAGCCAAGATAGCGCATCGTCGAACACTGAAGCTTTCTTT. As protein: CASSQDSASSNTEAFF.

The V gene is TRBV28, the J gene TRBJ2-2; D tentatively fits TRBD1 or TRBD2 (6 bases each). V was cut by 5 bases and J by 2 bases, with 12 bases left in between. The V gene's germline CDR1 is MDHEN and CDR2 SYDVKM. The CDR3 contains 15 residues. The CDR3: CASSRSGGNTGELFF. DNA for the CDR3: TGTGCCAGCAGTCGGTCCGGGGGCAACACCGGGGAGCTGTTTTTT. The variable domain in full, with the rest retrieved from reference TRBV28 and TRBJ2-2, is DVKVTQSSRYLVKRTGEKVFLECVQDMDHENMFWYRQDPGLGLRLIYFSYDVKMKEKGDIPEGYSVSREKKERFSLILESASTNQTSMYLCASSRSGGNTGELFFGEGSRLTVL.